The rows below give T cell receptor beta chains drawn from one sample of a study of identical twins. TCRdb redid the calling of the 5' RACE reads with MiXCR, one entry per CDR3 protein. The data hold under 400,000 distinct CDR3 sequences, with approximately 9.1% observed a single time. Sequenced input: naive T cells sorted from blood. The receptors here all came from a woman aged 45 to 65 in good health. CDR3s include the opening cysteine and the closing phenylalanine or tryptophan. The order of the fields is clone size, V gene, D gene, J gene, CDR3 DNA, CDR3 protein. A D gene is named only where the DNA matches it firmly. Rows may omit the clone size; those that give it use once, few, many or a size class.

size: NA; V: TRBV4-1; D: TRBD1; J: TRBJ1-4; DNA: TGCGCCAGCAGCCATGGGACAGGCGGAACTAATGAAAAACTGTTTTTT; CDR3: CASSHGTGGTNEKLFF
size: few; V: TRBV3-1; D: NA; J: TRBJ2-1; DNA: TGTGCCAGCAGCCAGAGCCCCCCGACCTCTATCCATGAGCAGTTCTTC; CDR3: CASSQSPPTSIHEQFF
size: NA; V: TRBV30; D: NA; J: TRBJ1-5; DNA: TGTGCCTGGAGTGCCCCGGACGGACAGCCCCAGCATTTT; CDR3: CAWSAPDGQPQHF
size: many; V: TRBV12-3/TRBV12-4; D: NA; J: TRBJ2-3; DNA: TGTGCCAGCAGTTTGATAACGGGAGCCACAGATACGCAGTATTTT; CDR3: CASSLITGATDTQYF
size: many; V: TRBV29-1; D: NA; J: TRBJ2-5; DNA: TGCAGCGTTGTCCTAAACCCCGGGATCCAAGAGACCCAGTACTTC; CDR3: CSVVLNPGIQETQYF
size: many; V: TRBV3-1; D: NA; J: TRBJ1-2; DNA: TGTGCCAGCAGCCAAGATCCAGGACGGAACTATGGCTACACCTTC; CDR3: CASSQDPGRNYGYTF
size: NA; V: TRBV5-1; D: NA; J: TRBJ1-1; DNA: TGCGCCAGCAGCTTGGAGTCAGCAGTGAACACTGAAGCTTTCTTT; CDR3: CASSLESAVNTEAFF
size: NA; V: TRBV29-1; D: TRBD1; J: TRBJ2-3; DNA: TGCAGCGTTGTTTCGGCCCGGACAGGGAGTACAGATACGCAGTATTTT; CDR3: CSVVSARTGSTDTQYF
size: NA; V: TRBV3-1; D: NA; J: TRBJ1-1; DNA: TGTGCCAGCACCTATCGGGGGGAAGCTTTCTTT; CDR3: CASTYRGEAFF
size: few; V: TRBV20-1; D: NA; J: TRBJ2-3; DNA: TGCAGTGCTGACCCCGCTAGCGCAGATACGCAGTATTTT; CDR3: CSADPASADTQYF
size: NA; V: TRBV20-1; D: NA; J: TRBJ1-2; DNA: TGCAGTGCTAGAGTGGGACCCTCAACTCCCTATAACTATGGCTACACCTTC; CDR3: CSARVGPSTPYNYGYTF
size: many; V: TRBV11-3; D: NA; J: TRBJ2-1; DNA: TGTGCCAGCAGCTCCCGTCCGGGACATACCTACAATGAGCAGTTCTTC; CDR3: CASSSRPGHTYNEQFF
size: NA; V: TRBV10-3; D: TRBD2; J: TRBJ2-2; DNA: TGTGCCATCAGTGATTGGACTAGCGGTAACACCGGGGAGCTGTTTTTT; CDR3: CAISDWTSGNTGELFF
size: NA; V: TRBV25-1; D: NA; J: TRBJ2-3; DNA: TGTGCCAGCAGTGAATCGAGGACCGTCGGGGATACGCAGTATTTT; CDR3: CASSESRTVGDTQYF